The T cell receptor (beta chain) described here comes from a study of cytomegalovirus exposure and HLA in healthy donors. Whole-study context: Assignment to the Caucasian-associated ancestry cluster applied to 75% to 85% of the approximately 400 genotyped donors.

The CDR3 extends over 13 amino acids. Germline V gives CDR1 SGHVS, CDR2 FQNEAQ. The PCR ran on 60 Vbeta and 13 Jbeta primers. The method was immunoSEQ multiplex PCR; TCRdb's version includes in-frame clones alone and lacks a portion of them. Of hundreds of thousands of clones in the sample, roughly 85% were seen once. Whole-study results and caveats: Analyzed later, most CMV-associated TCR beta chains appeared HLA-restricted. Specificity for CMV antigens was confirmed in vitro for a few of the CMV-associated chains.

In its sample, this clone was seen a few times. Its matching antigen is unknown. What was sequenced was PBMCs. This clonotype originated in a girl aged 2 to 9 in good health and CMV-seronegative. This chain uses TRBV7-8 with TRBJ2-5, with TRBD1 matching 7 bases. The tail of the sequence fits TRBJ2-7 better, so the J call may be wrong. CDR3 in amino acids: CASSTGQLYEQYF. Written as DNA, the CDR3 is TGTGCCAGCAGCACGGGACAGCTCTACGAGCAGTACTTC.